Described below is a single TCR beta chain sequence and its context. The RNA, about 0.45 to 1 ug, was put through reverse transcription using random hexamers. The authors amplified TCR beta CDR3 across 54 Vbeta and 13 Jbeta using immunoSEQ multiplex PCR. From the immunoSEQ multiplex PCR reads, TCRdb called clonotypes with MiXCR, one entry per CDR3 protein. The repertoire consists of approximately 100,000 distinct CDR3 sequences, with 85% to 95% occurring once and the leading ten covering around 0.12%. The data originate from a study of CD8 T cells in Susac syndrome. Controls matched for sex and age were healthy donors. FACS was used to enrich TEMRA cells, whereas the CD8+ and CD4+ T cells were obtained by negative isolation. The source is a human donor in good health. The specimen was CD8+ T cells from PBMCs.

This CDR3 reads CASSLREREKLFF. The CDR3 DNA sequence: TGTGCCAGCAGCTTAAGGGAACGGGAAAAACTGTTTTTT. The V gene is TRBV7-2, the J gene TRBJ1-4; D gene uncertain. The CDR3 runs to 13 residues. Deletions cut 2 bases from V and 8 bases from J, with 9 bases between. Looked up from germline, CDR1 is SGHTA and CDR2 is FQGNSA.